The 21 T cell receptor beta chains presented below share a single source sample, sequenced in a study of T cells in Graves' hyperthyroidism and ophthalmopathy. Amplified TCR beta CDR3 regions derived from RNA transcripts. With the HTBI primer set, the TCR CDR3 went through a first round of RT-PCR. TCRdb analysed the multiplex PCR reads with MiXCR anew, one entry per CDR3 protein. This sample carries around 580,000 distinct CDR3 sequences, 16% of them seen once, and the ten largest clones take 18%. The sequenced sample was blood. These receptors all stem from a woman between 18 and 30 years old with Graves' hyperthyroidism.

The chain uses TRBV11-1 and TRBJ2-7, with 12 bases fitting TRBD1. CDR1 is SGHAT, CDR2 FQDESV, per germline (reference sequence). This CDR3 is built from 15 residues. With V trimmed by 7 bases and J by 6 bases, 10 bases remained unmatched. The CDR3 reads CASTRTGTGGGEQYF. CDR3 in DNA: TGTGCCAGCACCAGGACCGGGACAGGGGGCGGCGAGCAGTACTTC.

This clonotype showed up just a few times. The chain recombines TRBV20-1 with TRBJ2-2, with D possibly matching TRBD1 (6 bases). V lost 5 bases and J 3 bases, leaving 7 bases between the germline ends. The CDR3 has 12 residues. Germline lookup yields CDR1 DFQATT and CDR2 SNEGSKA (reference sequence). This CDR3 is CSAHRDTGELFF. As DNA, the CDR3 is TGCAGTGCTCACAGGGACACCGGGGAGCTGTTTTTT.

The chain is built from TRBV10-3 and TRBJ1-6; TRBD1 matches at 8 bases. CDR3 length: 15 residues. Germline-derived CDR1 and CDR2 are ENHRY and SYGVKD. After removal of 11 bases from V and 9 bases from J, the junction contained 15 bases not matched to a gene. CDR3 nucleotide sequence: TGTGCCCCTCCCCCAAAGGACAGGGTCATTTCACCCCTCCACTTT. The encoded protein is CAPPPKDRVISPLHF.

V gene TRBV7-9 combines with J gene TRBJ1-4; D perhaps matches TRBD1 (5 bases). Germline CDR1 and CDR2: SEHNR and FQNEAQ (reference sequence). The CDR3 contains 14 residues. Trimming pared 5 bases from V and 5 bases from J, leaving 12 bases between. The CDR3 here is CASSRDSRNEKLFF. The CDR3 nucleotides are TGTGCCAGCAGCCGCGACAGTAGAAATGAAAAACTGTTTTTT. Full variable domain (missing parts from reference TRBV7-9 and TRBJ1-4): DTGVSQNPRHKITKRGQNVTFRCDPISEHNRLYWYRQTLGQGPEFLTYFQNEAQLEKSRLLSDRFSAERPKGSFSTLEIQRTEQGDSAMYLCASSRDSRNEKLFFGSGTQLSVL.

This clonotype has at least ten counts. V and J are TRBV7-8 and TRBJ2-7; 10 positions match TRBD2. There are 15 residues in the CDR3. The J segment lost 0 bases and the V segment lost 5 bases, leaving 4 bases of the junction unmatched. Looked up from germline, CDR1 is SGHVS and CDR2 is FQNEAQ. DNA for the CDR3: TGTGCCAGCAGCGCAAGCGGGGGGGCCTCCTACGAGCAGTACTTC. Protein product: CASSASGGASYEQYF. The full variable domain, with the rest looked up from reference TRBV7-8 and TRBJ2-7, is GAGVSQSPRYKVAKRGQDVALRCDPISGHVSLFWYQQALGQGPEFLTYFQNEAQLDKSGLPSDRFFAERPEGSVSTLKIQRTQQEDSAVYLCASSASGGASYEQYFGPGTRLTVT.

This clonotype turned up a few times. The CDR3 DNA sequence: TGTGCCAGCAGTGAAGTTACAGATAATCAGCCCCAGCATTTT. It specifies CASSEVTDNQPQHF. This rearrangement joins TRBV6-1 to TRBJ1-5; no definite D call. This CDR3 is built from 14 residues. With 1 base removed from V and 4 bases from J, the gap between germline ends came to 8 bases. From germline, CDR1 is MNHNS and CDR2 SASEGT.

This clonotype has a handful of counts. The V gene is TRBV20-1, the J gene TRBJ2-2, with 9 bases identical to TRBD2. The ends lost 0 bases at V and 0 bases at J; junction bases unmatched: 5. In germline, CDR1 is DFQATT, CDR2 SNEGSKA (reference sequence). CDR3 length: 17 amino acids. CDR3 sequence (DNA): TGCAGTGCTAGAGATAGGAGCGGGGGGACGAACACCGGGGAGCTGTTTTTT. Its protein product is CSARDRSGGTNTGELFF.

Only one count was recorded for this clonotype. The chain has TRBV14 and TRBJ2-1; 8 bases match TRBD1. The CDR3 totals 19 residues. Germline CDR1 is SGHDN and CDR2 is FVKESK. After removal of 2 bases from V and 4 bases from J, the junction contained 16 bases not matched to a gene. This CDR3 reads CASSQNLRRTGSFYNEQFF. The CDR3 region has the DNA TGTGCCAGCAGCCAAAATCTACGGCGGACAGGGTCCTTTTACAATGAGCAGTTCTTC. The full variable domain, with the rest looked up from reference TRBV14 and TRBJ2-1, is EAGVTQFPSHSVIEKGQTVTLRCDPISGHDNLYWYRRVMGKEIKFLLHFVKESKQDESGMPNNRFLAERTGGTYSTLKVQPAELEDSGVYFCASSQNLRRTGSFYNEQFFGPGTRLTVL.

This clonotype appeared many times. This rearrangement joins TRBV30 to TRBJ2-5; a weak D match, TRBD1 (5 bases). V was cut by 1 base and J by 2 bases, with 20 bases left in between. The CDR3 is 17 amino acids. Germline CDR1 and CDR2: GTSNPN and SVGIG (reference sequence). CDR3 nucleotides: TGTGCCTGGAGTGCCTCCCTTTTGAGAGACAGACAAGAGACCCAGTACTTC. It codes for CAWSASLLRDRQETQYF.

Many counts were recorded for this clonotype. The chain uses TRBV20-1 and TRBJ2-1; 11 bases are a match to TRBD1. The ends lost 5 bases at V and 2 bases at J; junction bases unmatched: 8. Looked up from germline, CDR1 is DFQATT and CDR2 is SNEGSKA (reference sequence). CDR3 length: 16 amino acids. CDR3: CSAGWTGGLTYNEQFF. The DNA of the CDR3 is TGCAGTGCTGGATGGACAGGGGGCCTAACCTACAATGAGCAGTTCTTC.

This clonotype turned up a few times. The rearrangement links TRBV2 to TRBJ1-4; 10 nucleotides align to TRBD1. Germline CDR1 is SNHLY and CDR2 is FYNNEI. The CDR3 consists of 15 residues. J lost 6 bases, V lost 6 bases, and 7 bases had no gene match. The CDR3 loop reads CASRFRTGGDEKLFF. The CDR3 DNA follows: TGTGCCAGCAGATTTAGGACAGGGGGGGATGAAAAACTGTTTTTT.

This clonotype has just a few counts. This sequence joins TRBV4-2 and TRBJ2-7; 8 nucleotides match TRBD2. Germline assignment: CDR1 LGHNA and CDR2 YNFKEQ. The CDR3 totals 15 residues. V lost 5 bases, J lost 0 bases, and 6 bases stayed unmatched. The CDR3 is CASSSRGGVSYEQYF. The CDR3 DNA sequence: TGTGCCAGCAGCTCACGGGGGGGAGTCTCCTACGAGCAGTACTTC.

Only a few counts were recorded for this clonotype. The V gene is TRBV9, the J gene TRBJ1-2; the match to TRBD1 covers 11 bases. The CDR3 runs to 15 residues. CDR1 is SGDLS, CDR2 YYNGEE, per germline. After removal of 1 base from V and 8 bases from J, the junction contained 7 bases not matched to a gene. The CDR3 protein is CASSVRGQGVGGYTF. For the CDR3, the DNA is TGTGCCAGCAGCGTAAGGGGACAGGGGGTAGGCGGCTACACCTTC.

The chain uses TRBV15 and TRBJ1-5; 7 bases map to TRBD1. The CDR3 loop spans 15 amino acids. Germline V gene data show CDR1 as LNHNV and CDR2 as YYDKDF (reference sequence). V dropped 5 bases and J dropped 4; count of bases not matched to a gene: 8. DNA of the CDR3: TGTGCCACCAGCCGCCAGGGGGATGGAAATCAGCCCCAGCATTTT. Encoded protein: CATSRQGDGNQPQHF.

Many counts were recorded for this clonotype. The chain carries TRBV10-3 and TRBJ2-7; no clear D. Germline V gives CDR1 ENHRY, CDR2 SYGVKD. V dropped 8 bases and J dropped 5 bases, with 13 bases sitting between them. This CDR3 has 12 amino acids. CDR3 sequence (DNA): TGTGCCATCGCCCCGGACCCGCACGAGCAGTACTTC. This gives the protein CAIAPDPHEQYF.

Concerning this clonotype: The junction departs from the called germline gene at one end, perhaps through a read error. This chain joins TRBV20-1 and TRBJ2-2, with D possibly being TRBD2 (5 bases). This CDR3 is 15 amino acids long. Germline-derived CDR1 and CDR2 are DFQATT and SNEGSKA (reference sequence). Here the CDR3 DNA reads TGCAGTGCTAGAGGGGCTAGGTCGAACACCGGGAAGCTGTTTTTT. Translating it yields CSARGARSNTGKLFF.

This clonotype has more than one count but fewer than ten. The chain carries TRBV2 and TRBJ1-5, with D maybe TRBD1 (6 bases). Trimming took off 4 bases at V and 7 bases at J, with 8 bases between the two ends. This CDR3 region has 12 residues. Germline-derived CDR1 and CDR2 are SNHLY and FYNNEI. CDR3: CASSADRQPQHF. The CDR3 nucleotides read TGTGCCAGCAGTGCTGACAGGCAGCCCCAGCATTTT.

This clonotype came up many times. V and J are TRBV11-3 and TRBJ1-1; D is possibly TRBD1 (6 bases). Trimming removed 4 bases at V and 5 bases at J, with 14 bases between. Germline CDR1 SGHNT, CDR2 YENEEA. The CDR3 is 14 residues long. The CDR3 nucleotides are TGTGCCAGCAGCTGGGGGGCATCGGGTACTGAAGCTTTCTTT. It encodes CASSWGASGTEAFF.

The gene calls are TRBV7-3 and TRBJ2-1; 9 positions agree with TRBD2. Germline-derived CDR1 and CDR2 are SGHTA and FQGTGA. V was clipped by 5 bases and J by 7 bases; unmatched bases: 12. This CDR3 region has 16 residues. Written as DNA, the CDR3 is TGTGCCAGCAGCCGGCTTGGAGCGGGAGGTTGGAATGAGCAGTTCTTC. Encoded protein: CASSRLGAGGWNEQFF. Full variable domain (outside the CDR3, taken from reference TRBV7-3 and TRBJ2-1): GAGVSQTPSNKVTEKGKYVELRCDPISGHTALYWYRQSLGQGPEFLIYFQGTGAADDSGLPNDRFFAVRPEGSVSTLKIQRTERGDSAVYLCASSRLGAGGWNEQFFGPGTRLTVL.

This clonotype was seen at least ten times. This sequence joins TRBV11-1 and TRBJ1-1; TRBD1 matches 7 bases. The junction had 6 bases not matched to a gene; V was cut back by 5 bases and J by 3 bases. Germline V gene data show CDR1 as SGHAT and CDR2 as FQDESV (reference sequence). The CDR3 sequence is 14 residues long. The DNA for the CDR3 is TGTGCCAGCAGCCTTCAGACAGGGTACACTGAAGCTTTCTTT. Translating gives CASSLQTGYTEAFF.

In its sample, this clonotype was seen many times. The DNA of the CDR3 is TGTGCCAGCAGCTCGGAGGGTGAGACAGGGAGCTCCTACAATGAGCAGTTCTTC. Protein product: CASSSEGETGSSYNEQFF. This rearrangement joins TRBV5-5 to TRBJ2-1, with a weak D call TRBD1 (7 bases). The length of the CDR3 is 18 residues. The V gene's germline CDR1 is SGHKS and CDR2 YYEKEE (reference sequence). V was shortened by 3 bases and J by 0 bases, with 19 bases between the two germline ends. The entire variable domain, with the rest obtained from reference TRBV5-5 and TRBJ2-1, is as follows: DAGVTQSPTHLIKTRGQQVTLRCSPISGHKSVSWYQQVLGQGPQFIFQYYEKEERGRGNFPDRFSARQFPNYSSELNVNALLLGDSALYLCASSSEGETGSSYNEQFFGPGTRLTVL.